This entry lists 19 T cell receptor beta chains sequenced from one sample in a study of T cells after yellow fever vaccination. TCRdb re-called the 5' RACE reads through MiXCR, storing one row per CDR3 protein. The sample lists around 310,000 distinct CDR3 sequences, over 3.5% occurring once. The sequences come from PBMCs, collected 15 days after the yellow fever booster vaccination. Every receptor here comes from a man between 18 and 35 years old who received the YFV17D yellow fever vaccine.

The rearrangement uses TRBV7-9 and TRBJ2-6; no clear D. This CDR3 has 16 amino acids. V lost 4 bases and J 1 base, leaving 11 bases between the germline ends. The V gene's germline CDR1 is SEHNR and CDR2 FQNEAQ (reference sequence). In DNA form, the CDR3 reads TGTGCCAGCAGCTCCCCGGAAGGATCTGGGGCCAACGTCCTGACTTTC. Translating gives CASSSPEGSGANVLTF.

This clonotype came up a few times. This CDR3 is CASSLDRAIRGYTF. CDR3 coding DNA: TGTGCCAGCAGCCTAGACAGGGCAATTAGGGGCTACACCTTC. V and J are TRBV7-9 and TRBJ1-2, with 7 bases fitting TRBD1. V shed 5 bases, J shed 8 bases, and the junction held 11 bases outside the gene matches. The germline V gene encodes CDR1 SEHNR and CDR2 FQNEAQ (reference sequence). The CDR3 runs to 14 residues.

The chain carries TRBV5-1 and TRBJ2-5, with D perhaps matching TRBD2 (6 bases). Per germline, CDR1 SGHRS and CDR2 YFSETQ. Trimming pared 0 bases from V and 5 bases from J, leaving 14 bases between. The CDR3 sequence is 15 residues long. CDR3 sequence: CASSLDPGEWETQYF. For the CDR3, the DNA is TGCGCCAGCAGCTTGGATCCGGGAGAATGGGAGACCCAGTACTTC.

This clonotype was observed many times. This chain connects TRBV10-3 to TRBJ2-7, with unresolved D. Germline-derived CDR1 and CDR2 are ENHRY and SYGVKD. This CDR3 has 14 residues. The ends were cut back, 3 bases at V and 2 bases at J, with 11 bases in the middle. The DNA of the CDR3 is TGTGCCATCAGTGAAAATCACAATCCCTACGAGCAGTACGTC. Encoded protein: CAISENHNPYEQYV.

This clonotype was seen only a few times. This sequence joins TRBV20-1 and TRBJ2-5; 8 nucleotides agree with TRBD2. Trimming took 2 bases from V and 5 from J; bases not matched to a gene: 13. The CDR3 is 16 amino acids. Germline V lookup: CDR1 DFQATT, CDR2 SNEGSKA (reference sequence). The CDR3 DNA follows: TGCAGTGCTAGACCGAAGGTCGCGGGGGGTCCGGAGACCCAGTACTTC. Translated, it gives CSARPKVAGGPETQYF.

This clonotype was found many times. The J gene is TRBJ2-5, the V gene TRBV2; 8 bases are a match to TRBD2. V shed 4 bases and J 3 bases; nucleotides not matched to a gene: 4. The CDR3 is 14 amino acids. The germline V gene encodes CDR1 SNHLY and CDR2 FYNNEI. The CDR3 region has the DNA TGTGCCAGCAGTGGGAACGGGGGGGAAGAGACCCAGTACTTC. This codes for CASSGNGGEETQYF.

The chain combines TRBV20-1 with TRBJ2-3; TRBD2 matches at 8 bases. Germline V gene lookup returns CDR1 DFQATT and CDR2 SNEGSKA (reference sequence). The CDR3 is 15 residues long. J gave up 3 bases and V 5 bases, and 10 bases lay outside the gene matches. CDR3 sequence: CSALSGGQGTDTQYF. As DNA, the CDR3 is TGCAGTGCTTTGAGCGGGGGCCAAGGGACAGATACGCAGTATTTT.

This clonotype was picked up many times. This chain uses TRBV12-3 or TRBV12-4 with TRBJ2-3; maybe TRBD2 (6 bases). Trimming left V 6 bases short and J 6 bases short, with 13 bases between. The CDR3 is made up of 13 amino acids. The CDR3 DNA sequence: TGTGCCAGCAGCCCCGCTGGAGGGGATACGCAGTATTTT. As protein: CASSPAGGDTQYF.

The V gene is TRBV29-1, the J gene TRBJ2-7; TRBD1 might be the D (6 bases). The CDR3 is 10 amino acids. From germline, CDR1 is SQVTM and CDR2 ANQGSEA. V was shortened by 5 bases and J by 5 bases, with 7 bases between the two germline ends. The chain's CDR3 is CSVRTDEQYF. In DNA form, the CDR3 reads TGCAGCGTTAGGACAGACGAGCAGTACTTC.

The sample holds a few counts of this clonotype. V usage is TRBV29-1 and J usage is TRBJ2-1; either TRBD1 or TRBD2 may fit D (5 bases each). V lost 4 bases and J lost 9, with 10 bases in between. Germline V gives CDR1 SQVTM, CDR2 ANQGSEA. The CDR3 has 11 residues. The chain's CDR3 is CSVGIGAEQFF. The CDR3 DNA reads TGCAGCGTTGGTATCGGGGCTGAGCAGTTCTTC.

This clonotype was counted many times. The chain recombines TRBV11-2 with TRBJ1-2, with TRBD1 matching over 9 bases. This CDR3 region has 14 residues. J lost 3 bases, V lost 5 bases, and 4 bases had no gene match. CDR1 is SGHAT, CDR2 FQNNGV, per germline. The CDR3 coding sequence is TGTGCCAGCAGCGCGGACAGGGGCCACTATGGCTACACCTTC. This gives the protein CASSADRGHYGYTF.

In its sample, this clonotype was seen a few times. Written as DNA, the CDR3 is TGCTCAGGACGGGGGTCGGGGGGGACTGAAGCTTTCTTT. Amino acid sequence: CSGRGSGGTEAFF. The chain employs TRBV29-1 and TRBJ1-1; D is perhaps TRBD1 (5 bases). The CDR3 spans 13 residues. Germline CDR1 is SQVTM and CDR2 is ANQGSEA.

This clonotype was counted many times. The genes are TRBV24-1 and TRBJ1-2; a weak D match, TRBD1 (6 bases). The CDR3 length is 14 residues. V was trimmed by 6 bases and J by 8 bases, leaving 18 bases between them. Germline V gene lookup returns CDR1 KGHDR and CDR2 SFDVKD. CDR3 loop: CATSLSGGEGGYTF. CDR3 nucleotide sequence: TGTGCCACCAGTCTGTCCGGGGGCGAGGGCGGCTACACCTTC.

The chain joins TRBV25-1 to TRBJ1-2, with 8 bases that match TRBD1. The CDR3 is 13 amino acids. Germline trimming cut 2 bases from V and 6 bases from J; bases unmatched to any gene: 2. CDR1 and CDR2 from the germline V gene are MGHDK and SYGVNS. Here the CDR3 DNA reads TGTGCCAGCAGTGAACGGACAGGGAATGGCTACACCTTC. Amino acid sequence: CASSERTGNGYTF.

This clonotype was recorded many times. CDR3: CASSLLPNTGELFF. The CDR3 DNA reads TGCGCCAGCAGCCTCCTCCCGAACACCGGGGAGCTGTTTTTT. The V gene is TRBV4-1, the J gene TRBJ2-2; no definite D call. Germline loops: CDR1 MGHRA, CDR2 YSYEKL. The CDR3 is 14 residues long. Trimming removed 4 bases from V and 0 bases from J, with 6 bases in between.

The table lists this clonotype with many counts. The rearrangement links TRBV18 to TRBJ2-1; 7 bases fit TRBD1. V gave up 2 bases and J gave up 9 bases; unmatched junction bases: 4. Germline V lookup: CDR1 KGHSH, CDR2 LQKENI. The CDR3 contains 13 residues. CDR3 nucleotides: TGTGCCAGCTCACCAAAGGGGGACAGTGAGCAGTTCTTC. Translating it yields CASSPKGDSEQFF.

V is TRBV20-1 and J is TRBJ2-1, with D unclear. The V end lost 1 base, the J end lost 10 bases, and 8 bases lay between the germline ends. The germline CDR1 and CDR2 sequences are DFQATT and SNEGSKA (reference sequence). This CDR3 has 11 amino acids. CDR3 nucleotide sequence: TGCAGTGCTAGAGGCCGGCCCGAGCAGTTCTTC. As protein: CSARGRPEQFF.

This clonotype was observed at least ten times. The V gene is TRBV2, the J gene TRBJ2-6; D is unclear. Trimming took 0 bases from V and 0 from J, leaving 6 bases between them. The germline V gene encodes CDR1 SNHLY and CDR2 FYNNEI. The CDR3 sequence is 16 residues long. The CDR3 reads CASSEAYGSGANVLTF. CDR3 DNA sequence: TGTGCCAGCAGTGAAGCGTACGGCTCTGGGGCCAACGTCCTGACTTTC.

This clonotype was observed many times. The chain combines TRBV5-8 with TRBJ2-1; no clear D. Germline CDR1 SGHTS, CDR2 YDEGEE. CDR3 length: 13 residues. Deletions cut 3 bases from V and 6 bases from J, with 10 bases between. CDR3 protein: CASSSYLGNEQFF. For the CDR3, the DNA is TGTGCCAGCAGCTCGTACTTAGGCAATGAGCAGTTCTTC.